The T cell receptor (beta chain) under discussion was sequenced for a study of T cell repertoires in cytomegalovirus infection. A note on this clonotype: The antigen is not known.

TCRdb recomputed calls from the reads with MiXCR, one row per CDR3 protein. Of 45,000 to 50,000 distinct CDR3 sequences listed, nearly 20% are singletons. V lost 3 bases to trimming and J lost 2 bases, with 12 bases between them. CDR3 length: 15 residues. Germline V CDR1 and CDR2: LGHNA, YSLEER. The chain is built from TRBV4-3 and TRBJ2-3; a weak D match, TRBD1 (6 bases). The sequence was collected from a human donor in good health (CMV status not recorded). Some clones in this sample may be carry-over from other donors' samples. The sample consisted of CD8+ T cells from cultured PBMCs, taken from culture after CMV antigen stimulation. The CDR3: CASSQLTGLTDTQYF. CDR3 DNA sequence: TGCGCCAGCAGCCAGTTGACAGGCCTCACAGATACGCAGTATTTT.